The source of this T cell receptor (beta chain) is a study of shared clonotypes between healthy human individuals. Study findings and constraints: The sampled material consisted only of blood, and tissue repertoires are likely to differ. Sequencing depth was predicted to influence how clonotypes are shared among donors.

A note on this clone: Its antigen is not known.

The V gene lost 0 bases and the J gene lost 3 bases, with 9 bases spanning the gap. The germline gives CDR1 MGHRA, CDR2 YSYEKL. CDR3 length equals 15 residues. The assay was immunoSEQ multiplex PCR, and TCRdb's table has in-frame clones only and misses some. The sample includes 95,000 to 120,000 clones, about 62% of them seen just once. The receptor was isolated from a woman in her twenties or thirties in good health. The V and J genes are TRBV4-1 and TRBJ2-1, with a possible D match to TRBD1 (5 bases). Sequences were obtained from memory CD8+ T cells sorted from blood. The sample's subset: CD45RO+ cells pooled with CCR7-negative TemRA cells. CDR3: CASSQDLDSYNEQFF. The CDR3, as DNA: TGCGCCAGCAGCCAAGATTTAGACAGCTACAATGAGCAGTTCTTC.